This is a list of T cell receptor beta chains from one sample in a study of CD8+CD57+ T cells in acquired aplastic anemia. A single record per CDR3 protein comes from TCRdb applying MiXCR to the reads. The table shows about 160,000 distinct CDR3 sequences, with 45% to 55% occurring only once. The material sequenced was sorted CD4+, CD8+, or CD8+CD57+ T cells (not recorded which) from PBMCs. All receptors derive from a human donor with aplastic anemia. Each CDR3 is given with its conserved first and last residue. Each record gives: CDR3 protein, J gene, V gene.

CDR3 protein: CASSSPGEGGTGELFF; J gene: TRBJ2-2; V gene: TRBV5-1
CDR3 protein: CASKRITSYNEQFF; J gene: TRBJ2-1; V gene: TRBV9
CDR3 protein: CASNGQPSYEQYF; J gene: TRBJ2-7; V gene: TRBV2
CDR3 protein: CASSRGGIDTGELFF; J gene: TRBJ2-2; V gene: TRBV19
CDR3 protein: CASSSGRKDRDYGYTF; J gene: TRBJ1-2; V gene: TRBV7-3
CDR3 protein: CASRGNMDTQYF; J gene: TRBJ2-3; V gene: TRBV24-1
CDR3 protein: CASSYGSIYEQYF; J gene: TRBJ2-7; V gene: TRBV6-5
CDR3 protein: CASSSPDRFYNEQFF; J gene: TRBJ2-1; V gene: TRBV2
CDR3 protein: CASSTGFTYNEQFF; J gene: TRBJ2-1; V gene: TRBV11-2
CDR3 protein: CASSETVQGNYDYTF; J gene: TRBJ1-2; V gene: TRBV6-2/TRBV6-3
CDR3 protein: CATSDPTSGGSTDTQYF; J gene: TRBJ2-3; V gene: TRBV24-1
CDR3 protein: CASSLGLNNEQFF; J gene: TRBJ2-1; V gene: TRBV7-9
CDR3 protein: CASSSPEAGSYEQYF; J gene: TRBJ2-7; V gene: TRBV27
CDR3 protein: CAISESGGLAGPYNEQFF; J gene: TRBJ2-1; V gene: TRBV10-3
CDR3 protein: CAIRGTYNEQYF; J gene: TRBJ2-5; V gene: TRBV10-3
CDR3 protein: CASSPTGGNYGYTF; J gene: TRBJ1-2; V gene: TRBV19
CDR3 protein: CSAQYIQTEAFF; J gene: TRBJ1-1; V gene: TRBV20-1
CDR3 protein: CASSHSGTSYEQYF; J gene: TRBJ2-7; V gene: TRBV7-9
CDR3 protein: CATSDSGTGGQEKQFF; J gene: TRBJ2-1; V gene: TRBV24-1
CDR3 protein: CASSIYRDRGNSPLHF; J gene: TRBJ1-6; V gene: TRBV11-1
CDR3 protein: CASSFGGGPYEQYF; J gene: TRBJ2-7; V gene: TRBV7-9
CDR3 protein: CSVENRQGSEAFF; J gene: TRBJ1-1; V gene: TRBV29-1
CDR3 protein: CASRLAGGPHGELFF; J gene: TRBJ2-2; V gene: TRBV12-3/TRBV12-4
CDR3 protein: CASSRPPLYRFLRMETQYF; J gene: TRBJ2-5; V gene: TRBV9
CDR3 protein: CASSTSGGGKTQYF; J gene: TRBJ2-5; V gene: TRBV19
CDR3 protein: CASSQVADYEQYF; J gene: TRBJ2-7; V gene: TRBV4-3
CDR3 protein: CASSYSLITQNSKAFF; J gene: TRBJ1-1; V gene: TRBV6-5
CDR3 protein: CSALGGEQFF; J gene: TRBJ2-1; V gene: TRBV20-1
CDR3 protein: CASSISAYEQYF; J gene: TRBJ2-7; V gene: TRBV19
CDR3 protein: CASSRLTSSGANVLTF; J gene: TRBJ2-6; V gene: TRBV11-1
CDR3 protein: CASSYESQLNTEAFF; J gene: TRBJ1-1; V gene: TRBV7-8
CDR3 protein: CASSWDWSSGNTIYF; J gene: TRBJ1-3; V gene: TRBV19
CDR3 protein: CATSDWGRASRQDTQYF; J gene: TRBJ2-3; V gene: TRBV24-1
CDR3 protein: CASSWVVGNEQFF; J gene: TRBJ2-1; V gene: TRBV7-3
CDR3 protein: CATFGGQVVTSEAFF; J gene: TRBJ1-1; V gene: TRBV10-3
CDR3 protein: CAWSVSGTLRGYTF; J gene: TRBJ1-2; V gene: TRBV30
CDR3 protein: CASRLAGAPYNEQFF; J gene: TRBJ2-1; V gene: TRBV2
CDR3 protein: CATSGIQGVDTQYF; J gene: TRBJ2-3; V gene: TRBV24-1
CDR3 protein: CASSLPGLAGASLYNEQFF; J gene: TRBJ2-1; V gene: TRBV11-1
CDR3 protein: CAWNAPASFEQYF; J gene: TRBJ2-7; V gene: TRBV30